This entry lists 15 T cell receptor beta chains sequenced from one sample in a study of T cells in women clearing cervical HPV infection. The method was immunoSEQ multiplex PCR; TCRdb's version includes in-frame clones alone and lacks a portion of them. Its listing shows about 39,000 clones. Sequenced material: blood buffy coat. These receptors all stem from a woman aged 18 to 75 with a cervical HPV16 infection that either progressed to CIN3+ or cleared (not recorded which).

The CDR3 bases that were read are TGTGCCAGCAGCACTGAAGGGACACTCACTGAA. This gives the protein CASSTEGTLTE. The whole CDR3 sequence is CASSTEGTLTEAFF. The chain couples TRBV11-3 to TRBJ1-1; weak D call: TRBD1 (6 bases). The read terminates 3 residues before the CDR3 end, so the remaining end is supplied by the germline J gene. In germline, CDR1 is SGHNT, CDR2 YENEEA. Trimming left V 5 bases short and J 4 bases short, with 14 bases between. This CDR3 contains 14 residues.

Partial CDR3 DNA: TGCGCCAGCAGCGCTGGGACAGGGACTGAA. Translated: CASSAGTGTE. The whole CDR3 sequence is CASSAGTGTEAFF. This rearrangement joins TRBV5-1 to TRBJ1-1; 9 bases are a match to TRBD1. The read comes to an end 3 residues before the CDR3 does, leaving the germline J gene to fill in the end. CDR3 length equals 13 residues. Germline-derived CDR1 and CDR2 are SGHRS and YFSETQ. V was clipped by 4 bases and J by 5 bases; unmatched bases: 3.

Worth noting for this clone: The observed sequence ends 3 residues before the CDR3 terminus, with the missing tail filled in from the germline J gene. V is TRBV2 and J is TRBJ1-6, with D hard to call. The V and J ends lost 0 bases and 9 bases respectively, with 15 bases between them. The V gene's germline CDR1 is SNHLY and CDR2 FYNNEI. The CDR3 sequence is 16 residues long. The sequenced part of the CDR3 DNA is TGTGCCAGCAGTGAAGCGAGGAGGGCCCTTGGTTCACCC. Protein sequence: CASSEARRALGSP. In full, the CDR3 reads CASSEARRALGSPLHF. Full variable domain (remainder filled in from reference TRBV2 and TRBJ1-6): EPEVTQTPSHQVTQMGQEVILRCVPISNHLYFYWYRQILGQKVEFLVSFYNNEISEKSEIFDDQFSVERPDGSNFTLKIRSTKLEDSAMYFCASSEARRALGSPLHFGNGTRLTVT.

CDR3 residues: CASSPRTGGSTDTQYF. CDR3 bases read: TGTGCCAGCAGCCCGAGGACAGGAGGTAGCACAGATACG. This chain uses TRBV7-8 with TRBJ2-3; TRBD1 agrees at 7 bases. The read falls 3 residues short of the CDR3 end, and the missing part is taken from the germline J gene. The ends lost 5 bases at V and 0 bases at J; junction bases unmatched: 8. CDR1 and CDR2 (germline): SGHVS, FQNEAQ. This CDR3 spans 16 amino acids.

A remark on this clone: The read ends 3 residues before the CDR3 terminus; that terminus is restored from the germline J gene. The rearrangement joins TRBV5-5 to TRBJ1-2; TRBD1 is a possible D gene (6 bases). This CDR3 spans 13 amino acids. Germline V CDR1 and CDR2: SGHKS, YYEKEE (reference sequence). Deletions cut 4 bases from V and 4 bases from J, with 11 bases between. CDR3 DNA (partial): TGTGCCAGCAGCGCCAGGGGAGGCTATGGC. Protein product: CASSARGGYG. The complete CDR3 sequence is CASSARGGYGYTF.

The sequenced CDR3 bases are TGCGCCAGCAGCTTAGGACAGGTCAATTCACCC. Amino acids: CASSLGQVNSP. Given in full, the CDR3 is CASSLGQVNSPLHF. The chain recombines TRBV5-1 with TRBJ1-6, with 7 bases identical to TRBD1. The CDR3 extends 3 residues past the end of the read, so its final part is completed from the germline J gene. The CDR3 has 14 amino acids. J gave up 7 bases and V 2 bases, and 3 bases lay outside the gene matches. Germline V gene lookup returns CDR1 SGHRS and CDR2 YFSETQ.

CDR3 in amino acids: CATSRVAGAQETQYF. The sequenced CDR3 bases are TGTGCCACCAGCAGAGTGGCGGGGGCGCAAGAGACC. The chain carries TRBV15 and TRBJ2-5; D may be TRBD2 (7 bases). Read data end 3 residues before the CDR3 end; the end is taken from the germline J gene. This CDR3 has 15 residues. Between the trimmed V and J ends, which lost 1 base and 2 bases, there was a span of 11 bases. CDR1 LNHNV and CDR2 YYDKDF come from the germline V gene (reference sequence).

The sequenced CDR3 bases are TGTGCCAGTAGGGGGGACAGTCAAATTTTCTTTGACTCTGGAAACACC. Its protein is CASRGDSQIFFDSGNT. The entire CDR3 sequence reads CASRGDSQIFFDSGNTIYF. This chain links TRBV19 with TRBJ1-3; 7 bases match TRBD1. The sequence runs out 3 residues before the end of the CDR3; the remainder is reconstructed from the germline J gene. The CDR3 runs to 19 residues. Germline values: CDR1 LNHDA, CDR2 SQIVND (reference sequence). V gave up 6 bases and J gave up 0 bases; unmatched junction bases: 17.

Regarding this clone: The read terminates 3 residues ahead of where the CDR3 ends, so the germline J gene completes it. Distinct nucleotide sequences in the sample also encode this CDR3. The chain links TRBV14 to TRBJ2-7, with D uncertain. The V gene's germline CDR1 is SGHDN and CDR2 FVKESK. Trimming shortened V by 1 base and J by 2 bases, and 12 bases separated the two germline ends. CDR3 length: 15 amino acids. CDR3 bases read: TGTGCCAGCAGCCAAGCCCTACCCCTAGCCTACGAG. Its translation is CASSQALPLAYE. The whole CDR3 sequence is CASSQALPLAYEQYF.

About this clone: From the germline J gene comes the end of the CDR3, since the read stops 3 residues before it. V gene TRBV6-1 combines with J gene TRBJ1-1, with D unclear. The CDR3 is 14 residues long. Germline V gives CDR1 MNHNS, CDR2 SASEGT. Trimming cost V 2 bases and J 1 base, with 8 bases left between them. The covered CDR3 bases are TGTGCCAGCAGTGAATACCCAGGGAACACTGAA. Translating it yields CASSEYPGNTE. The CDR3, in full, reads CASSEYPGNTEAFF.

About this clone itself: From the germline J gene comes the end of the CDR3, since the read stops 3 residues before it. The chain links TRBV19 to TRBJ1-5; TRBD1 aligns across 7 bases. In germline, CDR1 is LNHDA, CDR2 SQIVND (reference sequence). The CDR3 runs 13 residues. Trimming took 6 bases from V and 6 from J; bases not matched to a gene: 5. The CDR3 sequence is CASSRGSAQPQHF. The sequenced part of the CDR3 DNA is TGTGCCAGTAGCAGGGGGTCGGCTCAGCCC.

Comment on this clone: Read sequence stops 3 residues before the CDR3 end, and the germline J gene provides the missing end. The chain recombines TRBV14 with TRBJ1-3; D is ambiguous. Trimming cost V 0 bases and J 2 bases, with 11 bases left between them. This CDR3 is built from 16 residues. Germline CDR1 SGHDN, CDR2 FVKESK. The CDR3: CASSQDIGTAGNTIYF. The sequenced part of the CDR3 DNA is TGTGCCAGCAGCCAAGATATCGGAACAGCTGGAAACACC. Based on the CDR3 plus reference TRBV14 and TRBJ1-3, the full variable domain is EAGVTQFPSHSVIEKGQTVTLRCDPISGHDNLYWYRRVMGKEIKFLLHFVKESKQDESGMPNNRFLAERTGGTYSTLKVQPAELEDSGVYFCASSQDIGTAGNTIYFGEGSWLTVV.

Comment on this clone: From the germline J gene comes the end of the CDR3, since the read stops 3 residues before it. The rearrangement uses TRBV5-1 and TRBJ1-2, with no clear D. Germline assignment: CDR1 SGHRS and CDR2 YFSETQ. The germline V and J ends were trimmed by 0 bases and 2 bases, with 8 bases remaining between them. This CDR3 is 14 amino acids long. Here the CDR3 reads CASSLEQPNYGYTF. The CDR3 DNA, read in part, is TGCGCCAGCAGCTTGGAACAGCCCAACTATGGC.

To note about this clone: The read gets to within 3 residues of the CDR3 end, and the germline J gene fills in the rest. The chain uses TRBV6-4 and TRBJ2-2; D gene uncertain. In germline, CDR1 is MRHNA, CDR2 SNTAGT. Trimming removed 5 bases from V and 5 bases from J, with 12 bases in between. The length of the CDR3 is 14 residues. CDR3 DNA (partial): TGTGCCAGCAGTCAAGAGCCTTTTACCGGGGAG. It specifies CASSQEPFTGE. The whole CDR3 sequence reads CASSQEPFTGELFF.

Details on this clone: The read ends 3 residues shy of where the CDR3 ends; the end is completed using the germline J gene. The rearrangement uses TRBV5-1 and TRBJ1-6, with TRBD1 identical over 7 bases. The CDR3 spans 14 residues. V shed 3 bases and J 5 bases; nucleotides not matched to a gene: 2. Germline CDR1 SGHRS, CDR2 YFSETQ. CDR3 amino acids: CASSSGTDNSPLHF. The part of the CDR3 DNA that was read is TGCGCCAGCAGCTCCGGGACAGATAATTCACCC.